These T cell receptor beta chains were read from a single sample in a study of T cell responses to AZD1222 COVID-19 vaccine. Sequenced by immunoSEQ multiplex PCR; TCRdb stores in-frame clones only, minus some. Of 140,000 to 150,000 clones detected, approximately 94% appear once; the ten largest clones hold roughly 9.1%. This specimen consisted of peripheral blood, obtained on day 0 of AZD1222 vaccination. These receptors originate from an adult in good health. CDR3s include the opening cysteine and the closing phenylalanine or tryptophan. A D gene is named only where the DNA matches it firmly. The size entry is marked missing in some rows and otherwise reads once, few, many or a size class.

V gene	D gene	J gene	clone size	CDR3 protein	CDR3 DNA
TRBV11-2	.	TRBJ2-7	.	CASSRHTGNGAYYEQYF	TGTGCCAGCAGCCGACACACAGGGAACGGGGCCTATTACGAGCAGTACTTC
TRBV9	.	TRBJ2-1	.	CASSVVGGAYNEQFF	TGTGCCAGCAGCGTAGTAGGGGGAGCCTACAATGAGCAGTTCTTC
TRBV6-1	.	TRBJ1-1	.	CASSVWRLGMNTEAFF	TGTGCCAGCAGTGTCTGGAGACTGGGAATGAACACTGAAGCTTTCTTT
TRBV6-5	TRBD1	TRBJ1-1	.	CASSSQGEENTEAFF	TGTGCCAGCAGTTCCCAGGGGGAGGAGAACACTGAAGCTTTCTTT
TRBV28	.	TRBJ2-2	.	CASSQPSGVNTGELFF	TGTGCCAGCAGCCAACCCAGCGGAGTTAACACCGGGGAGCTGTTTTTT
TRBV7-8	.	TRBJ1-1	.	CASSSHDGGNTEAFF	TGTGCCAGCAGCTCCCACGACGGAGGTAACACTGAAGCTTTCTTT
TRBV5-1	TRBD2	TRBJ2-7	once	CASSLIAGANYEQYF	TGCGCCAGCAGCTTAATAGCGGGGGCCAATTACGAGCAGTACTTC
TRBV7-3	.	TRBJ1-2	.	CASSSTRVVGYTF	TGTGCCAGCAGCTCCACCAGGGTTGTGGGCTACACCTTC
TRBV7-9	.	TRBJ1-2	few	CASSFGTDYGYTF	TGTGCCAGCAGCTTTGGGACGGATTATGGCTACACCTTC
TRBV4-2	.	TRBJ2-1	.	CASSQVQGPPYNEQFF	TGTGCCAGCAGCCAAGTCCAGGGACCCCCCTACAATGAGCAGTTCTTC
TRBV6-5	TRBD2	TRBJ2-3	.	CATLPGLARDTQYF	TGTGCCACCCTACCGGGACTAGCGAGGGATACGCAGTATTTT
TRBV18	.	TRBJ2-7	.	CASSPVRGGVPEQYF	TGTGCCAGCTCACCCGTAAGGGGGGGCGTTCCCGAGCAGTACTTC
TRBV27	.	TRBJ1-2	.	CASSLAGNYGYTF	TGTGCCAGCAGTTTGGCTGGGAACTATGGCTACACCTTC
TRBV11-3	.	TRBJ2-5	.	CASSHALTETQYF	TGTGCCAGCAGCCACGCTCTGACCGAGACCCAGTACTTC
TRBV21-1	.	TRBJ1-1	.	CARPGQGSLNTEAFF	TGTGCCAGACCGGGACAGGGCTCACTGAACACTGAAGCTTTCTTT
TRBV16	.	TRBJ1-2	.	CASSQGALGDYGYTF	TGTGCCAGCAGCCAAGGGGCCCTAGGGGACTATGGCTACACCTTC
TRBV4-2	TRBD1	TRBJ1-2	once	CASSQEFRDRGRNGYTF	TGTGCCAGCAGCCAGGAATTCCGGGACAGGGGGCGAAATGGCTACACCTTC
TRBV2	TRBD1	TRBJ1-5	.	CASSGTGGNQPQHF	TGTGCCAGCAGCGGGACAGGGGGCAATCAGCCCCAGCATTTT
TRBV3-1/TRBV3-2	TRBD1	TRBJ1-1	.	CASSLGTGSRNTEAFF	TGTGCCAGCAGCCTCGGGACAGGGTCTCGGAACACTGAAGCTTTCTTT
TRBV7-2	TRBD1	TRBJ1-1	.	CASSGRTGTGGVAFF	TGTGCCAGCAGCGGGAGAACTGGGACAGGGGGCGTTGCTTTCTTT
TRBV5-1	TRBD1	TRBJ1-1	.	CASSSNPSTGIGNTEAFF	TGCGCCAGCAGCTCCAACCCCTCGACAGGGATTGGGAACACTGAAGCTTTCTTT
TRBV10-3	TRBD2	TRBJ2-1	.	CAISEVFSGGTSSYNEQFF	TGTGCCATCAGTGAAGTGTTTAGCGGGGGAACAAGCTCCTACAATGAGCAGTTCTTC
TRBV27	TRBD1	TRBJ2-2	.	CASSLSSGQGSIGELFF	TGTGCCAGCAGTTTATCGTCGGGACAGGGGAGCATTGGGGAGCTGTTTTTT
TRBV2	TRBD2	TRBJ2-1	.	CASSEQRGGNEQFF	TGTGCCAGCAGTGAACAGCGGGGGGGCAATGAGCAGTTCTTC
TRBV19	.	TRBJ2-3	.	CASSLGMGTDTQYF	TGTGCCAGTAGTTTGGGCATGGGCACAGATACGCAGTATTTT
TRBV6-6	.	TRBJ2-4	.	CASSPLVQGRVQYF	TGTGCCAGCAGCCCCCTTGTACAGGGACGAGTTCAGTACTTC
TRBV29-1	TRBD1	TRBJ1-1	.	CSVFGTGVSTEAFF	TGCAGCGTTTTCGGGACAGGGGTTTCCACTGAAGCTTTCTTT
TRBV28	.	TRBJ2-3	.	CASSLRRHTDTQYF	TGTGCCAGCAGTTTGAGGAGACACACAGATACGCAGTATTTT
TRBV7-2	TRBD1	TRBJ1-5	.	CASSFTGGDQPQHF	TGTGCCAGCAGCTTTACAGGGGGCGATCAGCCCCAGCATTTT
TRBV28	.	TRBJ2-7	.	CASSSLGGGVYEQYF	TGTGCCAGCAGCTCTCTCGGCGGCGGGGTTTACGAGCAGTACTTC
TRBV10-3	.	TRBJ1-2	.	CAISVGQGLFYGYTF	TGTGCCATCAGTGTAGGTCAGGGTCTGTTCTATGGCTACACCTTC
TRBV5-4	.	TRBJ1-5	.	CASSFRGPNQPQHF	TGTGCCAGCAGCTTCAGGGGCCCGAATCAGCCCCAGCATTTT
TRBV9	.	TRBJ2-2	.	CASTGPGELFF	TGTGCCAGCACGGGGCCCGGGGAGCTGTTTTTT
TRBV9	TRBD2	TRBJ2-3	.	CASSGQSGGTDTQYF	TGTGCCAGCAGCGGACAAAGCGGGGGCACAGATACGCAGTATTTT
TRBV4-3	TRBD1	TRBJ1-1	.	CASSHTGGGTEAFF	TGCGCCAGCAGCCACACAGGGGGGGGCACTGAAGCTTTCTTT
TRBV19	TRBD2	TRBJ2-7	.	CASSPWTSGGYEQYF	TGTGCCAGTAGTCCTTGGACTAGCGGGGGATACGAGCAGTACTTC
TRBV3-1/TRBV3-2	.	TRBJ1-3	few	CASSSTAAVAGNTIYF	TGTGCCAGCAGCTCTACGGCGGCGGTTGCTGGAAACACCATATATTTT
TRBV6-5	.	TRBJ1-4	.	CASNIGIGNEKLFF	TGTGCCAGCAATATCGGGATAGGTAATGAAAAACTGTTTTTT
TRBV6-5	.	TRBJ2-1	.	CASSYSSSTGVDEQFF	TGTGCCAGCAGTTACTCTTCGAGCACTGGAGTCGATGAGCAGTTCTTC
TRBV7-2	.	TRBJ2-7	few	CASCIRPRDEQYF	TGTGCCAGCTGCATTCGGCCTCGGGACGAGCAGTACTTC
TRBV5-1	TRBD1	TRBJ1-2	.	CASSLATGTGDYGYTF	TGCGCCAGCAGCTTGGCCACCGGGACAGGGGACTATGGCTACACCTTC
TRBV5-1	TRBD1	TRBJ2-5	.	CASSSGQRETQYF	TGCGCCAGCAGCTCGGGACAGAGAGAGACCCAGTACTTC
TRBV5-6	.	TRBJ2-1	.	CASSLVDYIGNEQFF	TGTGCCAGCAGCTTGGTGGACTACATCGGAAATGAGCAGTTCTTC
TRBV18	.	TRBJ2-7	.	CASSADYEQYF	TGTGCCAGCTCAGCAGACTACGAGCAGTACTTC
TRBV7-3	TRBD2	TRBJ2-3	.	CASSLTALAGGSTDTQYF	TGTGCCAGCAGCTTAACCGCCTTAGCGGGGGGTAGTACAGATACGCAGTATTTT
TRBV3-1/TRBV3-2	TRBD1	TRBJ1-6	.	CASSQGTGAGSPLHF	TGTGCCAGCAGCCAGGGGACAGGGGCCGGATCACCCCTCCACTTT
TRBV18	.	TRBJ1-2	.	CASSPTVPGYTF	TGTGCCAGCTCACCAACAGTACCTGGCTACACCTTC
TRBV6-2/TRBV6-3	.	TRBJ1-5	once	CASSYSRVGGQPQHF	TGTGCCAGCAGTTACTCCCGGGTAGGTGGACAGCCCCAGCATTTT
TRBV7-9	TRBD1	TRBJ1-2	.	CASTTGWGYGYTF	TGTGCCAGCACGACAGGGTGGGGCTATGGCTACACCTTC
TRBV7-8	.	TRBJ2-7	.	CASSLAITGRSYEQYF	TGTGCCAGCAGCTTAGCGATCACAGGGAGGTCCTACGAGCAGTACTTC
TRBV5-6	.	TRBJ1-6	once	CASSLINSPLHF	TGTGCCAGCAGCTTAATTAATTCACCCCTCCACTTT
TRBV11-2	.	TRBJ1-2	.	CASSPNSEFGYTF	TGTGCCAGCAGTCCTAACTCTGAGTTTGGCTACACCTTC
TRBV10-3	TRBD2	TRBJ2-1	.	CAISERAGGSSYNEQFF	TGTGCCATCAGTGAGCGGGCGGGGGGTAGCTCCTACAATGAGCAGTTCTTC
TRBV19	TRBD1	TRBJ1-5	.	CASSIPTGGQPQHF	TGTGCCAGTAGTATCCCGACAGGGGGTCAGCCCCAGCATTTT
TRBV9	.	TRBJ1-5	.	CASSVGGGGNQPQHF	TGTGCCAGCAGCGTGGGGGGAGGTGGCAATCAGCCCCAGCATTTT
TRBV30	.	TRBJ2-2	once	CAWSARGRNTGELFF	TGTGCCTGGAGCGCCAGGGGAAGGAACACCGGGGAGCTGTTTTTT
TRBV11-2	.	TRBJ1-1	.	CASSFYMNTEAFF	TGTGCCAGCAGCTTTTATATGAACACTGAAGCTTTCTTT
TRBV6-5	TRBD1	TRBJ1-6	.	CASAFRDRGSSPLHF	TGTGCCAGCGCATTCCGGGACAGGGGTAGTTCACCCCTCCACTTT